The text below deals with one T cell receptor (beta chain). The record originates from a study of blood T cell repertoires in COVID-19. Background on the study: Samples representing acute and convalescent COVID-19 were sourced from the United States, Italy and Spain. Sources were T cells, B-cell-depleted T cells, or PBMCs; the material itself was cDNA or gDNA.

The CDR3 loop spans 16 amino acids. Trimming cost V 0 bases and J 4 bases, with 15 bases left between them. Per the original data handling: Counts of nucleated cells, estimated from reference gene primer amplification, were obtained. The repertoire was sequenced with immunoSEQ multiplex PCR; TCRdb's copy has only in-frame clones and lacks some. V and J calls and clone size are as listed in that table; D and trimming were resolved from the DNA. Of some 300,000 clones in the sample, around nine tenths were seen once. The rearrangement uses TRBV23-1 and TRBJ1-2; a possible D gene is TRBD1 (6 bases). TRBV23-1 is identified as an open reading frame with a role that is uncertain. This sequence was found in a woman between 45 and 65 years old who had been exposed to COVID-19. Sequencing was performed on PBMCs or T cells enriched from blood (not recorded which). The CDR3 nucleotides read TGCGCCAGCAGTCAATCTGAACGGGACAAGTTCTATGGCTACACCTTC. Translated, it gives CASSQSERDKFYGYTF.